This TCR beta chain stems from a study of blood T cell repertoires in COVID-19. The germline V gene has CDR1 SQVTM and CDR2 ANQGSEA. The CDR3 is 13 amino acids. J was trimmed by 0 bases and V by 6 bases; bases with no gene match: 5. Only in-frame clones appear in the TCRdb table, and some are missing; sequencing was by immunoSEQ multiplex PCR. The repertoire holds hundreds of thousands of clones, with 86% as singletons. The sample taken for sequencing was peripheral blood. This clonotype was sampled from a woman in her seventies with COVID-19, enrolled during active disease. V gene TRBV29-1 combines with J gene TRBJ2-7; 7 nucleotides agree with TRBD1. CDR3 coding DNA: TGCAGCGTAGCGACAGGGTTCTCCTACGAGCAGTACTTC. Translation: CSVATGFSYEQYF.